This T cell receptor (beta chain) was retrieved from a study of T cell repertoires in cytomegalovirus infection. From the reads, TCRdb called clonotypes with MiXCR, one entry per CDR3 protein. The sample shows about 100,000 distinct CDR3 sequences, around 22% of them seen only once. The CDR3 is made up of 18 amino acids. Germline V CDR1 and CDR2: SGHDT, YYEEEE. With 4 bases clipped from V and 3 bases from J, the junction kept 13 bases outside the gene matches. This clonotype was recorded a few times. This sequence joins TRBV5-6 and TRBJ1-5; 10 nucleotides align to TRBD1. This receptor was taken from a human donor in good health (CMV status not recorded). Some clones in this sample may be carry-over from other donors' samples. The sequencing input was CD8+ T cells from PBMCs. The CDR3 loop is CASSPSGTGDFFNQPQHF. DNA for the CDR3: TGTGCCAGCAGCCCTTCCGGGACAGGGGATTTCTTCAATCAGCCCCAGCATTTT.